Following are 6 T cell receptor beta chains from one sample sequenced in a study of cytomegalovirus exposure and HLA in healthy donors. The PCR had 60 Vbeta and 13 Jbeta primers. Only in-frame clones appear in the TCRdb table, and some are missing; sequencing was by immunoSEQ multiplex PCR. The table lists about 200,000 clones, 82% of them singletons. Sequencing was performed on PBMCs. These receptors all come from a boy aged 2 to 10 in good health and CMV-seronegative.

V usage is TRBV4-1 and J usage is TRBJ2-3; 11 bases are a match to TRBD2. The CDR3 runs to 17 residues. V was pared by 3 bases and J by 4 bases, with 9 bases of the junction left unmatched. Germline assignment: CDR1 MGHRA and CDR2 YSYEKL. The CDR3 bases are TGCGCCAGCAGCCAGGAGATAGCGGGGGGGCGACCAGATACGCAGTATTTT. This gives the protein CASSQEIAGGRPDTQYF.

The rearrangement links TRBV2 to TRBJ2-5; TRBD2 matches 11 bases. The germline gives CDR1 SNHLY, CDR2 FYNNEI. V trimming: 0 bases; J trimming: 0 bases; junction bases outside the gene matches: 9. CDR3 length equals 19 residues. CDR3 region: CASSEAELAGAKYQETQYF. CDR3 sequence (DNA): TGTGCCAGCAGTGAAGCGGAACTAGCGGGGGCCAAGTACCAAGAGACCCAGTACTTC.

The chain couples TRBV7-2 to TRBJ2-1; tentative D call: TRBD1 (6 bases). The CDR3 contains 16 residues. The V end was cut by 9 bases, the J end by 0 bases, with 18 bases between. In germline, CDR1 is SGHTA, CDR2 FQGNSA. CDR3 loop: CASKTGGLSSYNEQFF. DNA of the CDR3: TGTGCCAGTAAGACAGGAGGCCTTAGCTCCTACAATGAGCAGTTCTTC.

This clone was picked up one time. The V gene is TRBV5-4, the J gene TRBJ2-4; 9 bases are a match to TRBD2. After removal of 2 bases from V and 0 bases from J, the junction contained 6 bases not matched to a gene. The germline CDR1 and CDR2 sequences are SGHNT and YYREEE (reference sequence). There are 17 residues in the CDR3. The CDR3 is CASSFPSGALAKNIQYF. The CDR3, as DNA: TGTGCCAGCAGCTTCCCTAGCGGGGCCCTAGCCAAAAACATTCAGTACTTC.

The V gene is TRBV27, the J gene TRBJ2-3, with D unclear. Per germline, CDR1 MNHEY and CDR2 SMNVEV (reference sequence). V was clipped by 1 base and J by 4 bases, with 6 bases between them. The CDR3 extends over 13 amino acids. The CDR3 is CASSLLSADTQYF. CDR3 bases: TGTGCCAGCAGTTTATTGTCGGCAGATACGCAGTATTTT.

V gene TRBV7-6 combines with J gene TRBJ2-5; D is perhaps TRBD2 (5 bases). The germline V and J ends were trimmed by 4 bases and 2 bases, with 17 bases remaining between them. The length of the CDR3 is 16 residues. Germline CDR1 is SGHVS and CDR2 is FNYEAQ. In DNA form, the CDR3 reads TGTGCCAGCAGCTCCGCACTAGTACCGGGACAAGAGACCCAGTACTTC. It is translated as CASSSALVPGQETQYF.